This record looks at one T cell receptor (beta chain) sequence and its context. Its target is not known. The sample comes from a study of T cell responses to AZD1222 COVID-19 vaccine. The CDR3 loop spans 15 amino acids. The germline gives CDR1 MDHEN, CDR2 SYDVKM. V lost 5 bases and J lost 9, with 22 bases in between. Study results and caveats: It should be noted that donors were predominantly white British and more often female, and clonal diversity was possibly underestimated. At study baseline, merely several AZD1222 recipients were seropositive. Regions 160-218 and 743-854 dominated among vaccine-associated CD4 TCRs spanning spike.

Clones were read by immunoSEQ multiplex PCR, and TCRdb kept only the in-frame ones, dropping some. Found here are approximately 130,000 clones, almost 85% of them singletons; the top ten hold more than 7.5%. Here the sequenced sample was peripheral blood, taken 28 days after the second dose of the MenACWY control vaccine. The clonotype comes from an adult who received the MenACWY meningococcal vaccine as a control. This chain uses TRBV28 with TRBJ1-2; D call uncertain. CDR3 sequence reads: CASSPTSTVLGRYTF. Written as DNA, the CDR3 is TGTGCCAGCAGTCCCACCTCTACAGTTCTCGGGCGCTACACCTTC.